This T cell receptor (beta chain) is drawn from a study of cytomegalovirus exposure and HLA in healthy donors. Study results and limitations: There were under 200 TCR beta chains listed as cytomegalovirus-associated. Rarity characterized most TCR sequences, yet some public TCRs appeared in many donors.

Only one count was recorded for this clone. What it binds is not known. V gave up 2 bases and J gave up 8 bases; unmatched junction bases: 20. The CDR3 length is 19 residues. CDR1 and CDR2 from the germline V gene are MNHNS and SASEGT. Some clones are missing from TCRdb's copy, which holds only in-frame ones; the method was immunoSEQ multiplex PCR. The table shows 250,000 or so clones, with around 90% occurring only once. The TCR originated in a woman younger than 30 in good health and CMV-seronegative. Sequencing input: PBMCs. The V and J genes are TRBV6-1 and TRBJ1-1, with 10 bases that match TRBD1. The CDR3 loop reads CASSEIFWATGGAESEAFF. The CDR3 DNA follows: TGTGCCAGCAGTGAAATCTTTTGGGCGACAGGGGGCGCAGAGAGCGAAGCTTTCTTT.